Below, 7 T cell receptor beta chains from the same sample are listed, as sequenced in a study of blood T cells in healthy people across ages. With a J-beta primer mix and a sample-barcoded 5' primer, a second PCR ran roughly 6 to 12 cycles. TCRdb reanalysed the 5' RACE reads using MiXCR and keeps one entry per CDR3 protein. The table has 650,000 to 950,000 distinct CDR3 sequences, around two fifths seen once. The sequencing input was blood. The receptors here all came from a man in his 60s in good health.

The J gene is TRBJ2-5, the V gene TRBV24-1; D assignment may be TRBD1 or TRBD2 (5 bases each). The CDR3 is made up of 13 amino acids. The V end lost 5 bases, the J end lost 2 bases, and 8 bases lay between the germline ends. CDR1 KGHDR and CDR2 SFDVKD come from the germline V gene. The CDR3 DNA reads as TGTGCCACCAGTGGGGACCGGCAAGAGACCCAGTACTTC. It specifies CATSGDRQETQYF.

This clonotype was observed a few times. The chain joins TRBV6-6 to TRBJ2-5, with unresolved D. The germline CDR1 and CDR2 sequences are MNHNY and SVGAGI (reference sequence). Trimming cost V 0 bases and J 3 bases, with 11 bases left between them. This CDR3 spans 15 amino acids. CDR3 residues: CASSYSDTFEETQYF. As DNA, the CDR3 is TGTGCCAGCAGTTACTCGGATACTTTCGAAGAGACCCAGTACTTC.

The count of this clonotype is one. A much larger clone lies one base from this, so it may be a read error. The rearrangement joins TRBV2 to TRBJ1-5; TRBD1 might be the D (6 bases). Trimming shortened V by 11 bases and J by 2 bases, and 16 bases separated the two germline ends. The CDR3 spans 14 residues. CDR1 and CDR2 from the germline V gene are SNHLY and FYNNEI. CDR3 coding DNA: TGTGCCGGCTGCAACAGGGCCCGCAATCAGCCCCAGCATTTT. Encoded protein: CAGCNRARNQPQHF.

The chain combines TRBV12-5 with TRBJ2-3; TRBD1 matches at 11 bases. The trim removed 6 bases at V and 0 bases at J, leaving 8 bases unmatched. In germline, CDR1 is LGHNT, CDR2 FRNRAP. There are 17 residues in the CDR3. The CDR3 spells CASGRRGQGASTDTQYF. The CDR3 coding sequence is TGTGCTAGTGGACGCCGTGGACAGGGGGCCAGCACAGATACGCAGTATTTT.

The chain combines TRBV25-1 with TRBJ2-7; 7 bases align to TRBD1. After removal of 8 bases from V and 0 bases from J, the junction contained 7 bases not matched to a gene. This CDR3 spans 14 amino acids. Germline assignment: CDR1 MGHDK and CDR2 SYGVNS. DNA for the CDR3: TGTGCCAGCCAAAGACAGGGCAACTCCTACGAGCAGTACTTC. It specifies CASQRQGNSYEQYF.

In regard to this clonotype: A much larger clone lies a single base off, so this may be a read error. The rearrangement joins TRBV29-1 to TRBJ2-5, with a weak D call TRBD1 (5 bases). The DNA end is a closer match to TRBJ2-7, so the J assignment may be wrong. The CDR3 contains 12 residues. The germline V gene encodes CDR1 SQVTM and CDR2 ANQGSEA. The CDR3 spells CRAGQGRSEQYF. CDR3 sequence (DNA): TGCCGGGCCGGCCAGGGAAGGAGCGAGCAGTACTTC.

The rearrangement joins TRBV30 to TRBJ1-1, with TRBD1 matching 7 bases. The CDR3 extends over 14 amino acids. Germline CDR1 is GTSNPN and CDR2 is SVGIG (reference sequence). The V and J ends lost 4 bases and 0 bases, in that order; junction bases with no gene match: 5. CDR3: CAWIRTGVNTEAFF. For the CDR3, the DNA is TGTGCCTGGATCCGCACAGGGGTGAACACTGAAGCTTTCTTT.